The entry below gives a single TCR beta chain sequence along with its context. The target of this receptor is not known. No per-base quality is available; no much larger clone lies one base away. The immunoSEQ Assay, a bias-controlled multiplex PCR, was used to amplify TCRbeta CDR3 regions from genomic DNA. The study's processing was this. Nucleated cell counts per sample were estimated from amplification of reference gene primers within the assay. To quantify the absolute abundance of each unique TCRbeta CDR3 rearrangement, sequence reads were collapsed and filtered. For each sample, productive Simpson clonality was calculated as the square root of Simpson's diversity index over productive rearrangements. Entries here come from immuneACCESS through TCRdb and include only in-frame sequences with V and J called. Some clones fail to appear in such tables; in the studies checked, an unresolved V gene covers under half of the shortfall, and the cause of the remainder is unknown. The V and J calls and clone size are taken from that table; D and trimming were inferred from the DNA. The sample table lists roughly 250,000 clones, approximately 83% of them with a count of one. In total, the top ten clones hold over 8% of the sample.

Whole blood was collected in K2EDTA tubes by collaborating institutions according to the institutions' own protocols. For TCRbeta analysis, collaborators shipped samples in one of three forms: frozen whole blood, isolated PBMCs, or DNA extracted from either of those sample types. The germline V gene supplies CDR1 MNHEY and CDR2 SVGAGI. Trimming takes 2 bases from V and 5 bases from J, and the germline ends sit 10 bases apart. Reading from cysteine to phenylalanine, the CDR3 counts 15 amino acids. This entry keeps only the CDR3 DNA: 45 bases, framed from base 1. This sample stems from a study of blood T cell repertoires in COVID-19 (dated by TCRdb to 2018 to 2020). Regarding the research as a whole: Samples covering the acute and convalescent phases of COVID-19 were provided by collaborators in the United States, Italy and Spain. Deeply sampled blood TCRbeta repertoires from subjects exposed to, actively infected with, or recovered from COVID-19 were included in the dataset. The repertoires were released in a freely available public database intended as a resource for research on the immune response to SARS-CoV-2. Where available, HLA class I and class II types were obtained from metadata supplied by the sample provider rather than from assay-based typing. Samples were obtained from the ongoing ImmuneRACE study (first 160 participants) and from 1,254 subjects provided by 6 global collaborators. The material from the prospective study consisted of cDNA or gDNA derived from T cells, B-cell-depleted T cells, or PBMCs. Nearly every sample came with metadata listing a de-identified subject ID, COVID-19 status, age in years and sex.

Points the paper makes about the study in general: The amount of clinical and demographic metadata varied by source and participant and was provided uncurated.

Sequenced: peripheral blood. The sequence joins TRBV6-5 to TRBJ1-6; 5 matching bases give a weak D call of TRBD1. The receptor was derived from a woman older than 75 with acute or convalescent COVID-19. The encoded CDR3 is CASSYRGRDNSPLHF. The bases read TGTGCCAGCAGTTACAGGGGTAGGGATAATTCACCCCTCCACTTT.